Following are 8 T cell receptor beta chains from one sample sequenced in a study of T cell responses to AZD1222 COVID-19 vaccine. Libraries were prepared by immunoSEQ multiplex PCR; TCRdb keeps only in-frame clonotypes and omits some of them. Of about 74,000 clones listed, approximately 90% are singletons. Material: peripheral blood, obtained 28 days after the second AZD1222 dose. The origin of the receptors is an adult who received the AZD1222 COVID-19 vaccine.

CDR3: CATSRDWRDSYEQYF. The CDR3 nucleotides read TGTGCCACCAGCAGAGATTGGAGGGATTCCTACGAGCAGTACTTC. This sequence joins TRBV15 and TRBJ2-7, with D maybe TRBD2 (6 bases). The V end lost 0 bases, the J end lost 1 base, and 10 bases lay between the germline ends. Germline V gene data show CDR1 as LNHNV and CDR2 as YYDKDF (reference sequence). The CDR3 sequence is 15 residues long. The whole variable domain, remainder taken from reference TRBV15 and TRBJ2-7, is DAMVIQNPRYQVTQFGKPVTLSCSQTLNHNVMYWYQQKSSQAPKLLFHYYDKDFNNEADTPDNFQSRRPNTSFCFLDIRSPGLGDTAMYLCATSRDWRDSYEQYFGPGTRLTVT.

This clone came up a few times. The rearrangement links TRBV15 to TRBJ2-2; tentatively, D is TRBD2 (6 bases). Trimming took off 3 bases at V and 1 base at J, with 6 bases between the two ends. Germline V gives CDR1 LNHNV, CDR2 YYDKDF (reference sequence). CDR3 length equals 14 residues. The DNA for the CDR3 is TGTGCCACCAGCAGGACTAGGAACACCGGGGAGCTGTTTTTT. Its translation is CATSRTRNTGELFF.

CDR3 in DNA: TGTGCCAGCAGTGGGGGGCTTGGATCTGGGGCCAACGTCCTGACTTTC. Protein product: CASSGGLGSGANVLTF. The rearrangement links TRBV6-1 to TRBJ2-6; weak D call: TRBD1 (6 bases). Germline CDR1 reads MNHNS; CDR2 reads SASEGT. Trimming removed 4 bases from V and 1 base from J, with 11 bases in between. This CDR3 is 16 amino acids long.

The gene calls are TRBV3-1 (or the pseudogene TRBV3-2) and TRBJ2-1, with D unclear. CDR1 and CDR2 (germline): LGHDT, YNNKEL (reference sequence). The CDR3 is 12 amino acids. V was clipped by 2 bases and J by 10 bases, with 9 bases between them. CDR3 nucleotides: TGTGCCAGCAGCCAAAGGGTTAACGAGCAGTTCTTC. The encoded protein is CASSQRVNEQFF.

V is TRBV27 and J is TRBJ1-1; D unclear. With 3 bases removed from V and 1 base from J, the gap between germline ends came to 9 bases. The CDR3 is 14 amino acids. Germline V gene lookup returns CDR1 MNHEY and CDR2 SMNVEV (reference sequence). The CDR3, as DNA: TGTGCCAGCAGTTTTGGGTTGGGGAACACTGAAGCTTTCTTT. Protein sequence: CASSFGLGNTEAFF.

The rearrangement links TRBV11-2 to TRBJ2-5, with unresolved D. The V gene lost 0 bases and the J gene lost 8 bases, with 7 bases spanning the gap. CDR1 and CDR2 (germline): SGHAT, FQNNGV. This CDR3 contains 12 residues. CDR3 nucleotides: TGTGCCAGCAGCTTAGATTACGATACCCAGTACTTC. This gives the protein CASSLDYDTQYF.

This clone was seen once. This sequence joins TRBV27 and TRBJ2-1; 11 positions match TRBD2. The CDR3 is 14 amino acids. The germline V gene has CDR1 MNHEY and CDR2 SMNVEV (reference sequence). V shed 7 bases, J shed 5 bases, and the junction held 4 bases outside the gene matches. The CDR3 nucleotides read TGTGCCAGCATCGGACTAGCGGGCGACAATGAGCAGTTCTTC. Its protein is CASIGLAGDNEQFF.

This chain connects TRBV11-2 to TRBJ2-7; the D gene is possibly TRBD2 (5 bases). This CDR3 contains 14 residues. Germline V CDR1 and CDR2: SGHAT, FQNNGV. Trimming removed 0 bases at V and 7 bases at J, with 13 bases between. CDR3 coding DNA: TGTGCCAGCAGCTTAGAAAGGACTGTCTGGGAGCAGTACTTC. Translated, it gives CASSLERTVWEQYF.